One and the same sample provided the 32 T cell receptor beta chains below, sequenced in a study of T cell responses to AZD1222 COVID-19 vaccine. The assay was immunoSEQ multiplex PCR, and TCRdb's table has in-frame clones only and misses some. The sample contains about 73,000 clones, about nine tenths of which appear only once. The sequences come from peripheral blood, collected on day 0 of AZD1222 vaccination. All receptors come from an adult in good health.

Here the CDR3 reads CASSRTGSFATNEKLFF. CDR3 DNA sequence: TGTGCCAGCAGCCGGACAGGGTCCTTTGCAACTAATGAAAAACTGTTTTTT. This chain connects TRBV28 to TRBJ1-4, with 8 bases matching TRBD1. CDR1 MDHEN and CDR2 SYDVKM come from the germline V gene. This CDR3 comprises 17 residues. The J segment lost 0 bases and the V segment lost 6 bases, leaving 9 bases of the junction unmatched. The whole variable domain, remainder taken from reference TRBV28 and TRBJ1-4, is DVKVTQSSRYLVKRTGEKVFLECVQDMDHENMFWYRQDPGLGLRLIYFSYDVKMKEKGDIPEGYSVSREKKERFSLILESASTNQTSMYLCASSRTGSFATNEKLFFGSGTQLSVL.

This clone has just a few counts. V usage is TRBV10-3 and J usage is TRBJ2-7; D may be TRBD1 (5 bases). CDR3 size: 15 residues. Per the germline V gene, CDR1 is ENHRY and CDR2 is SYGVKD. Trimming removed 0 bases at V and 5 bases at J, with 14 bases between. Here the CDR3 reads CAISESLGERNEQYF. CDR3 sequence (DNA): TGTGCCATCAGTGAGTCGTTAGGGGAAAGGAACGAGCAGTACTTC.

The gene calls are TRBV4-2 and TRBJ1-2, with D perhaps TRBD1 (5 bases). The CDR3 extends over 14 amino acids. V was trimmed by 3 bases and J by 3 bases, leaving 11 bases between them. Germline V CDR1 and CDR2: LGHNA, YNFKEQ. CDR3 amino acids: CASSQGMGDYGYTF. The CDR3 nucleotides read TGTGCCAGCAGCCAGGGCATGGGGGACTATGGCTACACCTTC.

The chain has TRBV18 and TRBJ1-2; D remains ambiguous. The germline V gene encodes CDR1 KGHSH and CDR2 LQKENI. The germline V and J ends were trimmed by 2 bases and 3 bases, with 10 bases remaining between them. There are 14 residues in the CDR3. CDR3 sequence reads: CASSPGRLDYGYTF. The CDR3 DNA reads TGTGCCAGCTCACCAGGCAGGTTGGACTATGGCTACACCTTC.

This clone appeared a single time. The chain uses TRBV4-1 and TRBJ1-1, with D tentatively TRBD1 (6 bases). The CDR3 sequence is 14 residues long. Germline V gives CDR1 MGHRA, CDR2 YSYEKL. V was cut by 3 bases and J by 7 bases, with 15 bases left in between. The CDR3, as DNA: TGCGCCAGCAGCCAGGATCGGGACACATTTGAAGCTTTCTTT. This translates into CASSQDRDTFEAFF.

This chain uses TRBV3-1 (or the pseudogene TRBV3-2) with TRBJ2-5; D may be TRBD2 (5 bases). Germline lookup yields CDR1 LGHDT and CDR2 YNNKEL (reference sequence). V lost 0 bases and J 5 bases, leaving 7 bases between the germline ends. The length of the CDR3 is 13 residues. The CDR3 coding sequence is TGTGCCAGCAGCCAAGAGCGAGGGGAGACCCAGTACTTC. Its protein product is CASSQERGETQYF.

Here the CDR3 reads CASSLRTGSFSGANVLTF. CDR3 in DNA: TGTGCCAGCAGCTTGCGGACAGGATCTTTTTCGGGGGCCAACGTCCTGACTTTC. J is TRBJ2-6 and V is TRBV5-5; TRBD1 agrees at 7 bases. Germline V CDR1 and CDR2: SGHKS, YYEKEE (reference sequence). This CDR3 contains 18 residues. The V gene end was trimmed by 1 base and the J gene end by 4 bases; junction bases not matched to a gene: 11. Full variable domain (rest looked up from reference TRBV5-5 and TRBJ2-6): DAGVTQSPTHLIKTRGQQVTLRCSPISGHKSVSWYQQVLGQGPQFIFQYYEKEERGRGNFPDRFSARQFPNYSSELNVNALLLGDSALYLCASSLRTGSFSGANVLTFGAGSRLTVL.

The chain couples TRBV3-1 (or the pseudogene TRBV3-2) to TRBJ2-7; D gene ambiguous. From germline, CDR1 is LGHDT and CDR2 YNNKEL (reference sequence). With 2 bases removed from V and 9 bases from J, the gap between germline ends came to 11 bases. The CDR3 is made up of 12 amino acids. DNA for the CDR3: TGTGCCAGCAGCCAAATCAATTCGGGGCAGTACTTC. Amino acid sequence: CASSQINSGQYF.

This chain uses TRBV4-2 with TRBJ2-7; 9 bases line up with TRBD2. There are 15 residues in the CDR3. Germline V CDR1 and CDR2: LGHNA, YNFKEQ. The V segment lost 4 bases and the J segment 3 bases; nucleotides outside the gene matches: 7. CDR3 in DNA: TGTGCCAGCAGCCCCCTAGCGGGACCGGACTACGAGCAGTACTTC. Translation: CASSPLAGPDYEQYF.

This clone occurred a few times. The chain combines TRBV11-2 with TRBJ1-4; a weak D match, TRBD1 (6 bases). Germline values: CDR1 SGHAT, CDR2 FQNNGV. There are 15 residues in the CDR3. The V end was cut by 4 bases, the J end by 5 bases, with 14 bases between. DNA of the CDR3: TGTGCCAGCAGCTCTGGGGGGGGGCCCAATGAAAAACTGTTTTTT. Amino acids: CASSSGGGPNEKLFF.

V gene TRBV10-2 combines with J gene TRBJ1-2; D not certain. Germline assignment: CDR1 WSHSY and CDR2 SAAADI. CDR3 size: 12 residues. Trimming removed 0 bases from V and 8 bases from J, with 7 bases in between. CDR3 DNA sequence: TGCGCCAGCAGTGAGTCCACGGGAGGCTACACCTTC. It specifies CASSESTGGYTF.

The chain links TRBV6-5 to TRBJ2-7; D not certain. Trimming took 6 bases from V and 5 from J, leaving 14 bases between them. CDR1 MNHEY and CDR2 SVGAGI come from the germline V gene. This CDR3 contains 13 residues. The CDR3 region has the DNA TGTGCCAGCAGCCTTAGCAAATACCACGAGCAGTACTTC. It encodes CASSLSKYHEQYF.

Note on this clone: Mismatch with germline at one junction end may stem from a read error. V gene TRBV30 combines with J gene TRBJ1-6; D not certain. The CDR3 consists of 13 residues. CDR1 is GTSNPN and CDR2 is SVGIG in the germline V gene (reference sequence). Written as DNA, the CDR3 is TGTGCCTGGAGTGACACACGGGCTTCAACCCTCCACTTT. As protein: CAWSDTRASTLHF.

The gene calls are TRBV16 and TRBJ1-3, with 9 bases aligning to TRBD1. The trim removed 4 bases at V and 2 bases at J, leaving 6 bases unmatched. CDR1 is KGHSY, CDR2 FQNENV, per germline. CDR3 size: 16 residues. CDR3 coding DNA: TGTGCCAGCAGCCCGTCAGACAGGGGGACTGGAAACACCATATATTTT. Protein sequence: CASSPSDRGTGNTIYF.

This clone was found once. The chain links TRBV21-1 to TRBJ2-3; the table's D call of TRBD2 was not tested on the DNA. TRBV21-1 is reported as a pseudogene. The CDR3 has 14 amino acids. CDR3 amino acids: CASSKSPLAGGRYF. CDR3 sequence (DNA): TGTGCCAGCAGCAAATCCCCTCTAGCGGGGGGTAGGTATTTT.

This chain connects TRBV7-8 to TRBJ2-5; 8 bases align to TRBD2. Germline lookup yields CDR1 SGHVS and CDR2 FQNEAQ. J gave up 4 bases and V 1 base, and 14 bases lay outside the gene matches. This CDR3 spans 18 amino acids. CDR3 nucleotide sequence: TGTGCCAGCAGCTTAGTCAGGTCGAGAGGGACTAGTACAGAGACCCAGTACTTC. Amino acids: CASSLVRSRGTSTETQYF.

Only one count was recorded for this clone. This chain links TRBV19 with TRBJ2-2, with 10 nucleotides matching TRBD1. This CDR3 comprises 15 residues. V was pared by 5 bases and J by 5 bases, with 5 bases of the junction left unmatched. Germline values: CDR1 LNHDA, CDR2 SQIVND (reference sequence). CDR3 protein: CASSPVGQGTGELFF. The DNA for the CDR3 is TGTGCCAGTAGTCCCGTGGGACAGGGGACCGGGGAGCTGTTTTTT.

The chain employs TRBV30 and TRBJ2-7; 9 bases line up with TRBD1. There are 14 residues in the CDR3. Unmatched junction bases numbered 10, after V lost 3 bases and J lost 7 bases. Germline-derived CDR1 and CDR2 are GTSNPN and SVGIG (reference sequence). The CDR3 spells CAWRSGQGPREQYF. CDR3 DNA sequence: TGTGCCTGGAGGTCGGGACAGGGTCCCCGGGAGCAGTACTTC. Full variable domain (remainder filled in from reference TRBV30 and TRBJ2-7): SQTIHQWPATLVQPVGSPLSLECTVEGTSNPNLYWYRQAAGRGLQLLFYSVGIGQISSEVPQNLSASRPQDRQFILSSKKLLLSDSGFYLCAWRSGQGPREQYFGPGTRLTVT.

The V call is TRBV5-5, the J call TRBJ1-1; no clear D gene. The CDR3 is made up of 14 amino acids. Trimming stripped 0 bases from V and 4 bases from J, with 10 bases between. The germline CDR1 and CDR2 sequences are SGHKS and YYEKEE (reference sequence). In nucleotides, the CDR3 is TGTGCCAGCAGCTTGGCGGGAGGATCCACTGAAGCTTTCTTT. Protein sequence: CASSLAGGSTEAFF. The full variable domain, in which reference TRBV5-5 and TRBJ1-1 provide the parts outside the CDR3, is DAGVTQSPTHLIKTRGQQVTLRCSPISGHKSVSWYQQVLGQGPQFIFQYYEKEERGRGNFPDRFSARQFPNYSSELNVNALLLGDSALYLCASSLAGGSTEAFFGQGTRLTVV.

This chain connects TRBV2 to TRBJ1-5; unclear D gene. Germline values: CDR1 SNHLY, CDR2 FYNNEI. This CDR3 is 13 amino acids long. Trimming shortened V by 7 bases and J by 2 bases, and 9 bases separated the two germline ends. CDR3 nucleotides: TGTGCCAGCACTGGGGTGGGCAATCAGCCCCAGCATTTT. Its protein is CASTGVGNQPQHF. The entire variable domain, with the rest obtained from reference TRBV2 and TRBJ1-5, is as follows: EPEVTQTPSHQVTQMGQEVILRCVPISNHLYFYWYRQILGQKVEFLVSFYNNEISEKSEIFDDQFSVERPDGSNFTLKIRSTKLEDSAMYFCASTGVGNQPQHFGDGTRLSIL.

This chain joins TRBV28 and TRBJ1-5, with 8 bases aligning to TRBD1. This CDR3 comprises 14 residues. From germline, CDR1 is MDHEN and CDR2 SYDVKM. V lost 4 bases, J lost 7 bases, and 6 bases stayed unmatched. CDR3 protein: CASSSDRGGQPQHF. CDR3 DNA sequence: TGTGCCAGCAGTTCAGACAGGGGAGGCCAGCCCCAGCATTTT.

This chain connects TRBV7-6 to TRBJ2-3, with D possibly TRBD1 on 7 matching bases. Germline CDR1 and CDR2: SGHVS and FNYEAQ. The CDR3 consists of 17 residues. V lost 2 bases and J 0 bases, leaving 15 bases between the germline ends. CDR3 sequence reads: CASSLRARGTSTDTQYF. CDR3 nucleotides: TGTGCCAGCAGCTTACGGGCCAGGGGGACTAGCACAGATACGCAGTATTTT.

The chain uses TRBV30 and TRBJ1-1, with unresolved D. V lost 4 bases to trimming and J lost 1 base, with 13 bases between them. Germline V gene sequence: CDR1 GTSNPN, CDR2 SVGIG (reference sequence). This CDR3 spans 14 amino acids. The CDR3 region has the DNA TGTGCCTGGAATGTTGGACGGAGGAACACTGAAGCTTTCTTT. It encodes CAWNVGRRNTEAFF. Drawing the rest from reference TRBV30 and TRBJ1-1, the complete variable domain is SQTIHQWPATLVQPVGSPLSLECTVEGTSNPNLYWYRQAAGRGLQLLFYSVGIGQISSEVPQNLSASRPQDRQFILSSKKLLLSDSGFYLCAWNVGRRNTEAFFGQGTRLTVV.

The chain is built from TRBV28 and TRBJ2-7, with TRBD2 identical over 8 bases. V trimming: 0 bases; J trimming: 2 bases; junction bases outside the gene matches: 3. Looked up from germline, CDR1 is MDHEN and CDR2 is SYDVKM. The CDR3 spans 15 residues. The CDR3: CASSLWLAGTYEQYF. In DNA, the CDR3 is TGTGCCAGCAGTTTATGGTTAGCGGGGACCTACGAGCAGTACTTC.

The CDR3 loop is CAGLAGGDTGELFF. The CDR3 DNA follows: TGTGCCGGCCTAGCGGGGGGAGACACCGGGGAGCTGTTTTTT. The J gene is TRBJ2-2, the V gene TRBV30; the match to TRBD2 covers 11 bases. After removal of 8 bases from V and 3 bases from J, the junction contained 5 bases not matched to a gene. From germline, CDR1 is GTSNPN and CDR2 SVGIG (reference sequence). The CDR3 sequence is 14 residues long. Based on the CDR3 plus reference TRBV30 and TRBJ2-2, the full variable domain is SQTIHQWPATLVQPVGSPLSLECTVEGTSNPNLYWYRQAAGRGLQLLFYSVGIGQISSEVPQNLSASRPQDRQFILSSKKLLLSDSGFYLCAGLAGGDTGELFFGEGSRLTVL.

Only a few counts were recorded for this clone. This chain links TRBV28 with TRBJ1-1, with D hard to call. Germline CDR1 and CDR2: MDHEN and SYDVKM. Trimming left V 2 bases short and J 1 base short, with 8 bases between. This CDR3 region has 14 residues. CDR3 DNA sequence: TGTGCCAGCAGTTTAGTACAGAAGAACACTGAAGCTTTCTTT. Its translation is CASSLVQKNTEAFF.

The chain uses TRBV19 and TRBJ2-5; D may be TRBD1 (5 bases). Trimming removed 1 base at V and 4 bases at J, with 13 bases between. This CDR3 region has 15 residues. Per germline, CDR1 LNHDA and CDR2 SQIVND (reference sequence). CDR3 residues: CASSIAPAGRETQYF. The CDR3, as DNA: TGTGCCAGTAGTATAGCCCCAGCAGGGCGAGAGACCCAGTACTTC.

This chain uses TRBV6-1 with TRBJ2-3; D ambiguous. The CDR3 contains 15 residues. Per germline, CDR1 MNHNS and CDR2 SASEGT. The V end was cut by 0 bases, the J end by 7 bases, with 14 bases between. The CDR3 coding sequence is TGTGCCAGCAGTGAAGCGCTTCTTTTGGCTTATACGCAGTATTTT. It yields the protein CASSEALLLAYTQYF.

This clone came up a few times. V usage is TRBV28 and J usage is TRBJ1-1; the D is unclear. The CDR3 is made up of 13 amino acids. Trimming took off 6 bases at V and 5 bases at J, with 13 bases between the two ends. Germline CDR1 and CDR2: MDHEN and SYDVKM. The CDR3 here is CASRISPWTEAFF. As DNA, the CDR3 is TGTGCCAGCAGAATATCTCCGTGGACTGAAGCTTTCTTT.

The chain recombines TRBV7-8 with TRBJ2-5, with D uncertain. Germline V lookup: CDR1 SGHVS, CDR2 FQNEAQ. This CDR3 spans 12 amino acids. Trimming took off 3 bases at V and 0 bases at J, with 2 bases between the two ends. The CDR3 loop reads CASSFNQETQYF. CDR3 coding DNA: TGTGCCAGCAGCTTCAACCAAGAGACCCAGTACTTC. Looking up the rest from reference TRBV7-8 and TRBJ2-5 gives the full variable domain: GAGVSQSPRYKVAKRGQDVALRCDPISGHVSLFWYQQALGQGPEFLTYFQNEAQLDKSGLPSDRFFAERPEGSVSTLKIQRTQQEDSAVYLCASSFNQETQYFGPGTRLLVL.

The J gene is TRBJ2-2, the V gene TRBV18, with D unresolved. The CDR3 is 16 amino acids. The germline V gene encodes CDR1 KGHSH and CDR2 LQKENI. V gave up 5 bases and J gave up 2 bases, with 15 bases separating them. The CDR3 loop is CASSSALAFNTGELFF. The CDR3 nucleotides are TGTGCCAGCTCATCCGCCTTGGCTTTTAACACCGGGGAGCTGTTTTTT.

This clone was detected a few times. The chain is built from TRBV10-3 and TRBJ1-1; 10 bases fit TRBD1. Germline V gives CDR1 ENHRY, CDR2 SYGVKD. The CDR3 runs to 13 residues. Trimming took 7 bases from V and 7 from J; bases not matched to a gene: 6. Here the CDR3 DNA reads TGTGCCATCATGGCAGGGACAGGGGATGAAGCTTTCTTT. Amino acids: CAIMAGTGDEAFF.